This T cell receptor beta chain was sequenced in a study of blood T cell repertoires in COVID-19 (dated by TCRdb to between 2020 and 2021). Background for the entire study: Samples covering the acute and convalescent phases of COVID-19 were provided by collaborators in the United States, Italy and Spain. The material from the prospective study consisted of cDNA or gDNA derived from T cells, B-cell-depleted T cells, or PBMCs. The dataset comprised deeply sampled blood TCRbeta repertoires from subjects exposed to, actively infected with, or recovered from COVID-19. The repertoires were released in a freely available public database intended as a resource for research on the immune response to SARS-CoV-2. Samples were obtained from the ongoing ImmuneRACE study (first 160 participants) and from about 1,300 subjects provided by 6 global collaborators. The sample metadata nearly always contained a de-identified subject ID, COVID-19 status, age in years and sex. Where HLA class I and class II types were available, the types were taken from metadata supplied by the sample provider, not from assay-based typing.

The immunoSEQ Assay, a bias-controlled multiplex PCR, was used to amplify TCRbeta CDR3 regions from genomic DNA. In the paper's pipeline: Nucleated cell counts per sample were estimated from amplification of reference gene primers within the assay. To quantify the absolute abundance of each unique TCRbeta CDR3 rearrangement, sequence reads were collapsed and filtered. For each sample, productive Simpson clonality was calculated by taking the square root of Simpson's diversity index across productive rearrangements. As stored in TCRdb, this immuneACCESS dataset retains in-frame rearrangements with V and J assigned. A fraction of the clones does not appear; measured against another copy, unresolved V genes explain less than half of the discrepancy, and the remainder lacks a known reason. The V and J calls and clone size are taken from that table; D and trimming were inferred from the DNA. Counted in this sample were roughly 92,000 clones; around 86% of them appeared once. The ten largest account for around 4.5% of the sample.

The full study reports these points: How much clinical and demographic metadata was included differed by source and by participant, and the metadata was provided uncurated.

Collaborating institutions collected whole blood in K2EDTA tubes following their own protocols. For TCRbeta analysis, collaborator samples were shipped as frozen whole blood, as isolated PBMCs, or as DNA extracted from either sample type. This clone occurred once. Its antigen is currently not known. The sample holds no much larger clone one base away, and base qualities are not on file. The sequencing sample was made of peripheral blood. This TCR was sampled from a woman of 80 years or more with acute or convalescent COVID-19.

The CDR3 here reads CASSPDRNYGYTF. The DNA sequence follows: TGTGCCAGCAGCCCGGACAGAAACTATGGCTACACCTTC. In this chain, TRBV7-8 is recombined with TRBJ1-2, with TRBD1 as a weak D call on 6 bases. CDR1 and CDR2 were assigned from the germline V gene as SGHVS and FQNEAQ. Reading from cysteine to phenylalanine, the CDR3 counts 13 amino acids. The only DNA kept is the CDR3, 39 bases in frame from the first base. V gives up 5 bases and J gives up 2 bases, and the segment between their germline ends measures 9 bases.